The clone carrying this T cell receptor beta chain appeared a few times. At one of its ends the junction is not consistent with the germline gene, which may arise from a read error. Documented treatment: oral pan-JAK inhibitor, 5-10 mg twice daily. Looked up from germline, CDR1 is SGHDT and CDR2 is YYEEEE. The CDR3 length is 14 residues. The sample belongs to a study of CD8+ T cells in alopecia areata. RNA extraction and reverse transcription yielded cDNA as sequencing template. Profiling relied on immunoSEQ multiplex PCR, and the TCRdb table lists in-frame clones only, not all of them. The sample lists roughly 200,000 clones, about 55% occurring once.

The chain carries TRBV5-6 and TRBJ1-3; D unresolved. The sequence was obtained from a human donor with alopecia areata. The sample consisted of CD8+ T cells sorted from blood, taken at week 24, from a patient treated with tofacitinib. The DNA of the CDR3 is TGTGCCAGCAGTTTGGGCCACTCTGGAAACACCATATATTTT. This codes for CASSLGHSGNTIYF.